Described below is a single T cell receptor beta chain sequence and its context. As yet, its antigen is unknown. This sample was included in a study of T cell responses to AZD1222 COVID-19 vaccine. Findings of the study overall: Clonal diversity was possibly underestimated, and the donors were mostly white British, with more females. Spike-specific TCR breadth rose after two AZD1222 doses, and depth rose as well. Repertoire samples came only from after the peak T cell response.

CDR3 length equals 12 residues. CDR1 is SGHVS and CDR2 is FQNEAQ in the germline V gene. The ends were cut back, 5 bases at V and 3 bases at J, with 5 bases in the middle. Some clones are missing from TCRdb's copy, which holds only in-frame ones; the method was immunoSEQ multiplex PCR. The sample contains about 110,000 clones, 88% of which appear only once. The chain carries TRBV7-8 and TRBJ1-5; D uncertain. This material consisted of peripheral blood, taken on day 0 of MenACWY control vaccination. This sequence was found in an adult in good health. The chain's CDR3 is CASSLNNQPQHF. The CDR3 nucleotides are TGTGCCAGCAGCCTAAACAATCAGCCCCAGCATTTT.